The 32 T cell receptor beta chains in this list originate from one sample, sequenced in a study of T cell repertoires in cytomegalovirus infection. TCRdb redid the calling of the reads with MiXCR, one entry per CDR3 protein. The sample has roughly 300,000 distinct CDR3 sequences; roughly 26% are singletons. Sequenced material: PBMCs. Source of these receptors: a human donor in good health (CMV status not recorded). Some clones in this sample may be carry-over from other donors' samples.

This clonotype was counted a few times. The gene calls are TRBV2 and TRBJ2-6; D might be TRBD1 or TRBD2, each matching 6 bases. V lost 6 bases to trimming and J lost 0 bases, with 12 bases between them. The CDR3 is 16 residues long. Germline V CDR1 and CDR2: SNHLY, FYNNEI. CDR3 DNA sequence: TGTGCCAGCAGGGGGGCCGGGGGCTCTGGGGCCAACGTCCTGACTTTC. Translated: CASRGAGGSGANVLTF.

The chain joins TRBV6-5 to TRBJ1-2; TRBD1 agrees at 9 bases. The V and J ends lost 5 bases and 8 bases, in that order; junction bases with no gene match: 9. The CDR3 sequence is 14 residues long. In germline, CDR1 is MNHEY, CDR2 SVGAGI. The CDR3 is CASSRNRDRDGYTF. The CDR3, as DNA: TGTGCCAGCAGTCGGAACCGGGACAGGGACGGCTACACCTTC.

CDR3 protein: CASSPRTDLKQYF. CDR3 nucleotides: TGTGCCAGCAGCCCGAGGACGGACTTAAAGCAGTACTTC. This chain connects TRBV13 to TRBJ2-7, with a possible D match to TRBD2 (5 bases). This CDR3 is 13 amino acids long. Germline V gives CDR1 PRHDT, CDR2 FYEKMQ (reference sequence). V shed 5 bases and J shed 8 bases, with 16 bases lying between them.

V is TRBV12-3 or TRBV12-4 and J is TRBJ1-1, with 9 bases identical to TRBD1. Trimming took 6 bases from V and 5 from J; bases not matched to a gene: 7. The CDR3 runs to 14 residues. CDR3 sequence (DNA): TGTGCCAGCAGCCTAGGGGACAGGGAGACTGAAGCTTTCTTT. Translated, it gives CASSLGDRETEAFF.

In this sample, this clonotype turned up a few times. The chain uses TRBV28 and TRBJ1-1; D not resolved. Germline V lookup: CDR1 MDHEN, CDR2 SYDVKM. The V and J ends lost 1 base and 4 bases respectively, with 10 bases between them. This CDR3 comprises 14 residues. For the CDR3, the DNA is TGTGCCAGCAGTTTATTCGGAGGGAGCACTGAAGCTTTCTTT. Protein sequence: CASSLFGGSTEAFF.

J is TRBJ2-4 and V is TRBV2; 9 nucleotides match TRBD1. V lost 6 bases and J lost 8; bases outside the gene matches: 8. The CDR3 has 14 amino acids. Germline V gene data show CDR1 as SNHLY and CDR2 as FYNNEI. CDR3 nucleotides: TGTGCCAGCAGACGTCCCGGGACAGGGTACATTCAGTACTTC. This gives the protein CASRRPGTGYIQYF.

This clonotype was seen only a few times. The J gene is TRBJ1-1, the V gene TRBV14; tentatively, D is TRBD1 (5 bases). V was shortened by 4 bases and J by 4 bases, with 13 bases between the two germline ends. Germline V CDR1 and CDR2: SGHDN, FVKESK. This CDR3 spans 14 amino acids. The CDR3 nucleotides read TGTGCCAGCAGCCCCTCGTCCAGGGCCACTGAAGCTTTCTTT. It encodes CASSPSSRATEAFF.

In its sample, this clonotype was seen a few times. The chain carries TRBV19 and TRBJ1-5; TRBD1 might be the D (5 bases). Germline assignment: CDR1 LNHDA and CDR2 SQIVND (reference sequence). This CDR3 is built from 15 residues. V shed 3 bases and J shed 0 bases, with 9 bases lying between them. The CDR3 DNA sequence: TGTGCCAGTAGTATTGGGGCACATAGCAATCAGCCCCAGCATTTT. This encodes CASSIGAHSNQPQHF. The full variable domain, its missing parts supplied by reference TRBV19 and TRBJ1-5, is DGGITQSPKYLFRKEGQNVTLSCEQNLNHDAMYWYRQDPGQGLRLIYYSQIVNDFQKGDIAEGYSVSREKKESFPLTVTSAQKNPTAFYLCASSIGAHSNQPQHFGDGTRLSIL.

The genes are TRBV29-1 and TRBJ2-3; possibly TRBD2 for D (5 bases). In germline, CDR1 is SQVTM, CDR2 ANQGSEA. Trimming left V 7 bases short and J 3 bases short, with 11 bases between. This CDR3 has 12 amino acids. The CDR3 region has the DNA TGCAGCGACCTAGGGAGAACAGATACGCAGTATTTT. It yields the protein CSDLGRTDTQYF.

The chain combines TRBV6-6 with TRBJ2-2, with 7 nucleotides matching TRBD2. Losses at the gene ends were 5 bases for V and 0 bases for J; bases not matched to a gene: 18. CDR1 MNHNY and CDR2 SVGAGI come from the germline V gene (reference sequence). The length of the CDR3 is 20 residues. The CDR3 DNA sequence: TGTGCCAGCAGTCCAGGTGGCCTATGGGGACTACCTTCGAACACCGGGGAGCTGTTTTTT. This sequence encodes CASSPGGLWGLPSNTGELFF.

This chain connects TRBV5-1 to TRBJ2-2; the match to TRBD2 covers 11 bases. Germline V gene sequence: CDR1 SGHRS, CDR2 YFSETQ. The CDR3 runs to 15 residues. Trimming removed 5 bases from V and 2 bases from J; junction bases left unmatched: 2. For the CDR3, the DNA is TGCGCCAGCAGGACTAGCGGGGCCAACACCGGGGAGCTGTTTTTT. Encoded protein: CASRTSGANTGELFF.

CDR3 DNA sequence: TGTGCCAGCAGCTTACAACCCACTGGGACAGATACGCAGTATTTT. It yields the protein CASSLQPTGTDTQYF. The V and J genes are TRBV7-2 and TRBJ2-3; D is unresolved. Germline CDR1 SGHTA, CDR2 FQGNSA. V lost 2 bases, J lost 3 bases, and 12 bases lay in between. There are 15 residues in the CDR3.

This clonotype was counted only a few times. The chain links TRBV5-1 to TRBJ2-3; D possibly matches TRBD1 or TRBD2 (6 bases each). Trimming took 5 bases from V and 2 from J, leaving 12 bases between them. Germline assignment: CDR1 SGHRS and CDR2 YFSETQ. The CDR3 loop spans 14 amino acids. CDR3 in DNA: TGCGCCAGCAGGGGGGGCCCAGTCACAGATACGCAGTATTTT. As protein: CASRGGPVTDTQYF.

In its sample, this clonotype was seen a few times. The chain joins TRBV2 to TRBJ1-2; D possibly corresponds to TRBD1 (5 bases). This CDR3 contains 12 residues. In germline, CDR1 is SNHLY, CDR2 FYNNEI. The V end was cut by 7 bases, the J end by 10 bases, with 16 bases between. The CDR3 spells CASNRGRTYYTF. The CDR3 bases are TGTGCCAGCAATCGGGGCAGAACGTACTACACCTTC.

The gene calls are TRBV29-1 and TRBJ2-7, with 8 bases fitting TRBD1. This CDR3 is 12 amino acids long. From germline, CDR1 is SQVTM and CDR2 ANQGSEA. The CDR3 DNA reads TGCAGTGGAGGACAGGGAGATAGGGAGCAGTACTTC. Translation gives CSGGQGDREQYF.

This clonotype was detected ten times or more. The CDR3 nucleotides are TGTGCCAGCAGCTTAGGACCACCTAGCGGCCTGGGGGATAATGAGCAGTTCTTC. Protein: CASSLGPPSGLGDNEQFF. The genes are TRBV7-2 and TRBJ2-1; 7 bases are shared with TRBD2. Unmatched junction bases numbered 16, after V lost 1 base and J lost 7 bases. The CDR3 loop spans 18 amino acids. Germline values: CDR1 SGHTA, CDR2 FQGNSA.

The sample holds a few counts of this clonotype. V gene TRBV2 combines with J gene TRBJ2-7, with TRBD2 identical over 9 bases. The CDR3 length is 13 residues. Trimming cost V 6 bases and J 5 bases; bases outside gene matches: 5. Germline V gives CDR1 SNHLY, CDR2 FYNNEI. The CDR3 sequence is CASSVAGVHEQYF. The CDR3 DNA follows: TGTGCCAGCAGCGTAGCGGGGGTACACGAGCAGTACTTC.

This clonotype was detected only a few times. V is TRBV4-3 and J is TRBJ2-1; 7 nucleotides align to TRBD1. This CDR3 is built from 16 residues. J gave up 8 bases and V 4 bases, and 14 bases lay outside the gene matches. Germline CDR1 and CDR2: LGHNA and YSLEER. The DNA of the CDR3 is TGCGCCAGCAGCCCCCTCTTAGGGGGCGCGGGCGATGAGCAGTTCTTC. Amino acids: CASSPLLGGAGDEQFF.

Only a few counts were recorded for this clonotype. This chain connects TRBV5-1 to TRBJ2-1, with 9 nucleotides matching TRBD2. Per germline, CDR1 SGHRS and CDR2 YFSETQ. The CDR3 has 15 residues. With V trimmed by 6 bases and J by 6 bases, 10 bases remained unmatched. The CDR3 region is CASNPVRTSANEQFF. Written as DNA, the CDR3 is TGCGCCAGCAACCCGGTCCGGACTAGCGCCAATGAGCAGTTCTTC.

The sample holds a few counts of this clonotype. The rearrangement links TRBV10-3 to TRBJ2-1, with 8 positions matching TRBD2. Trimming removed 5 bases from V and 7 bases from J; junction bases left unmatched: 4. This CDR3 has 13 residues. The V gene's germline CDR1 is ENHRY and CDR2 SYGVKD. The CDR3 protein is CAISFGRGNEQFF. The CDR3, as DNA: TGTGCCATCAGTTTCGGGAGGGGTAATGAGCAGTTCTTC.

In its sample, this clonotype was seen many times. This chain links TRBV7-2 with TRBJ1-1; 9 bases match TRBD1. The CDR3 has 19 amino acids. V lost 3 bases to trimming and J lost 0 bases; unmatched junction nucleotides: 14. Per germline, CDR1 SGHTA and CDR2 FQGNSA. Here the CDR3 DNA reads TGTGCCAGCAGCTTCGTGAAGGGGACAGGGAGGGGAATGAACACTGAAGCTTTCTTT. Its translation: CASSFVKGTGRGMNTEAFF.

This clonotype turned up a few times. The chain employs TRBV7-2 and TRBJ1-2, with a weak D call TRBD1 (5 bases). This CDR3 spans 14 amino acids. Per germline, CDR1 SGHTA and CDR2 FQGNSA. V was clipped by 5 bases and J by 8 bases, with 18 bases between them. CDR3 sequence: CASSNYPGGRGYTF. The CDR3 coding sequence is TGTGCCAGCAGCAATTACCCGGGGGGTCGGGGCTACACCTTC.

This clonotype was seen at least ten times. The V and J genes are TRBV7-2 and TRBJ1-5; tentatively, D is TRBD1 (5 bases). CDR1 and CDR2 (germline): SGHTA, FQGNSA. The CDR3 sequence is 13 residues long. Trimming removed 10 bases at V and 6 bases at J, with 16 bases between. CDR3 nucleotide sequence: TGTGCCACCGCGTCCGGGGCCGGTCAGCCCCAGCATTTT. Amino acid sequence: CATASGAGQPQHF. Based on the CDR3 plus reference TRBV7-2 and TRBJ1-5, the full variable domain is GAGVSQSPSNKVTEKGKDVELRCDPISGHTALYWYRQSLGQGLEFLIYFQGNSAPDKSGLPSDRFSAERTGGSVSTLTIQRTQQEDSAVYLCATASGAGQPQHFGDGTRLSIL.

The V and J genes are TRBV5-8 and TRBJ2-7; TRBD1 might be the D (5 bases). From germline, CDR1 is SGHTS and CDR2 YDEGEE. The CDR3 runs 13 residues. Between the trimmed V and J ends, which lost 7 bases and 3 bases, there was a span of 14 bases. This chain's CDR3 is CASRAEGDYEQYF. CDR3 DNA sequence: TGTGCCAGCCGCGCGGAAGGGGACTACGAGCAGTACTTC.

This chain links TRBV20-1 with TRBJ1-4; D not resolved. The germline gives CDR1 DFQATT, CDR2 SNEGSKA (reference sequence). Trimming took 3 bases from V and 8 from J, leaving 7 bases between them. The CDR3 runs to 11 residues. The CDR3 region is CSASDGEKLFF. The CDR3 DNA is TGCAGTGCTAGCGACGGAGAAAAACTGTTTTTT.

The CDR3 DNA is TGTGCCAGCAGTCCCAGACTAGCGCAAAACACCGGGGAGCTGTTTTTT. It is translated as CASSPRLAQNTGELFF. J is TRBJ2-2 and V is TRBV28; 8 nucleotides match TRBD2. The V and J ends lost 5 bases and 2 bases, in that order; junction bases with no gene match: 7. Germline CDR1 is MDHEN and CDR2 is SYDVKM. The CDR3 length is 16 residues.

This clonotype appeared a few times. The genes are TRBV6-2 or TRBV6-3 and TRBJ2-1; TRBD2 aligns across 11 bases. This CDR3 is built from 15 residues. V shed 2 bases, J shed 9 bases, and the junction held 6 bases outside the gene matches. Germline CDR1 and CDR2: MNHEY and SVGEGT. CDR3: CASSYPLAGGPEQFF. CDR3 coding DNA: TGTGCCAGCAGTTACCCCCTAGCGGGAGGCCCTGAGCAGTTCTTC.

This rearrangement joins TRBV6-2 or TRBV6-3 to TRBJ2-3; 7 nucleotides align to TRBD1. This CDR3 contains 17 residues. Losses at the gene ends were 6 bases for V and 5 bases for J; bases not matched to a gene: 17. Germline assignment: CDR1 MNHEY and CDR2 SVGEGT. This CDR3 reads CASRRTGSIFRLDTQYF. For the CDR3, the DNA is TGTGCCAGCAGAAGGACAGGATCCATCTTTCGTCTAGATACGCAGTATTTT.

V gene TRBV4-3 combines with J gene TRBJ1-5; no firm D call. This CDR3 is 13 amino acids long. Germline V gene sequence: CDR1 LGHNA, CDR2 YSLEER. V lost 0 bases and J lost 7, with 7 bases in between. The CDR3 spells CASSQDWGQPQHF. Here the CDR3 DNA reads TGCGCCAGCAGCCAAGATTGGGGACAGCCCCAGCATTTT.

Many counts were recorded for this clonotype. The chain couples TRBV27 to TRBJ1-2; weak D call: TRBD1 (6 bases). Germline CDR1 and CDR2: MNHEY and SMNVEV (reference sequence). CDR3 length: 15 residues. V lost 5 bases, J lost 3 bases, and 16 bases lay in between. The CDR3 here is CASSPGWGQDYGYTF. Here the CDR3 DNA reads TGTGCCAGCAGTCCGGGGTGGGGACAAGACTATGGCTACACCTTC.

This clonotype was observed at least ten times. The V call is TRBV29-1, the J call TRBJ2-7; 8 nucleotides align to TRBD2. The CDR3 spans 15 residues. Germline lookup yields CDR1 SQVTM and CDR2 ANQGSEA. With 6 bases clipped from V and 0 bases from J, the junction kept 10 bases outside the gene matches. The CDR3 sequence is CSVFPIAGNSYEQYF. The CDR3 DNA follows: TGCAGCGTGTTTCCGATAGCGGGGAACTCCTACGAGCAGTACTTC.

In its sample, this clonotype was seen a few times. The chain has TRBV6-5 and TRBJ1-6; maybe TRBD1 (5 bases). Trimming left V 5 bases short and J 4 bases short, with 15 bases between. The CDR3 extends over 16 amino acids. CDR1 is MNHEY, CDR2 SVGAGI, per germline. The DNA of the CDR3 is TGTGCCAGCAGTGTACAGGAAAGCCAATATAATTCACCCCTCCACTTT. Encoded protein: CASSVQESQYNSPLHF.